This entry lists 3 T cell receptor beta chains sequenced from one sample in a study of beta chain features in type 1 diabetes. Expressed TCRB transcripts were sequenced, since all the RNA that had been isolated was reverse transcribed. Generated by immunoSEQ multiplex PCR, the TCRdb table keeps only in-frame clones and is missing some. Altogether about 350,000 clones are present, roughly 21% being singletons, with the ten largest covering around 0.044%. Sample: naive CD4+ T cells from blood. These TCRs come from a young woman in good health.

This clone was detected a few times. The genes are TRBV27 and TRBJ2-1; TRBD1 aligns across 7 bases. Looked up from germline, CDR1 is MNHEY and CDR2 is SMNVEV (reference sequence). J was trimmed by 4 bases and V by 6 bases; bases with no gene match: 12. The CDR3 totals 16 residues. The CDR3 DNA sequence: TGTGCCAGCAGCACTATCCGGGACAGAGAGTACAATGAGCAGTTCTTC. Its translation is CASSTIRDREYNEQFF.

The gene calls are TRBV10-3 and TRBJ2-1; 7 bases agree with TRBD1. V shed 7 bases, J shed 4 bases, and the junction held 7 bases outside the gene matches. The CDR3 sequence is 14 residues long. The germline V gene has CDR1 ENHRY and CDR2 SYGVKD. Written as DNA, the CDR3 is TGTGCCATCAACAACCCGACAGGGTACAATGAGCAGTTCTTC. Translating it yields CAINNPTGYNEQFF.

This clone was found a few times. Other DNA sequences in the same sample also yield this CDR3. This chain links TRBV18 with TRBJ1-2; a possible D gene is TRBD1 (6 bases). Germline V lookup: CDR1 KGHSH, CDR2 LQKENI. This CDR3 comprises 12 residues. V gave up 1 base and J gave up 6 bases, with 6 bases separating them. This CDR3 reads CASSPQGDGYTF. The CDR3 DNA sequence: TGTGCCAGCTCACCACAGGGGGATGGCTACACCTTC.